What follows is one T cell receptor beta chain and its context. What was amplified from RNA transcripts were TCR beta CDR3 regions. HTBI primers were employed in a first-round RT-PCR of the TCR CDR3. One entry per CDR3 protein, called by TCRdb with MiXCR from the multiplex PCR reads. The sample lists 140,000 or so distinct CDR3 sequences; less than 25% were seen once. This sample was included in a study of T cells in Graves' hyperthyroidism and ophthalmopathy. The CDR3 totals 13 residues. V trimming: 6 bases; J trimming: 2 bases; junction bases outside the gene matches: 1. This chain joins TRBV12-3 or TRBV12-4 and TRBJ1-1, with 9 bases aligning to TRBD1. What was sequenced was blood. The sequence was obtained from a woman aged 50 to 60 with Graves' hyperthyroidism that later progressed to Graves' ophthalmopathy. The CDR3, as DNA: TGTGCCAGCAGGGGACAGGGAAACACTGAAGCTTTCTTT. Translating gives CASRGQGNTEAFF.